This T cell receptor (beta chain) was found in a study of metastatic and nonmetastatic thyroid tumors. Across the whole study: Repertoires of blood and of tissue (tumor or nodule) from malignant and benign thyroid patients were compared. Whole-study results and caveats: In blood and tumor, TCR beta diversity was reportedly significantly higher in malignant thyroid tumors than in benign nodules.

Patients were all untreated before their thyroid surgery. Using MiXCR, TCRdb reanalyzed the PCR reads. The table lists about 38,000 clones, roughly a quarter of them singletons. By sample share, this clone is medium-sized. Antigen: not known. Because the CDR3's place on the DNA is in doubt, the DNA is left out and the CDR3 is given as listed by TCRdb. The sequenced sample consisted of blood. The sequence was collected from a female donor with papillary thyroid cancer or a benign thyroid nodule (not recorded which). Some clones in this sample may be carry-over from other donors' samples.

CDR3 protein: CASSSSTVSGNTIYF. V gene TRBV28 combines with J gene TRBJ1-3; the table's D call TRBD1 went unverified against the DNA. CDR1 is MDHEN, CDR2 SYDVKM, per germline. Ends included, the CDR3 has 15 residues.